This T cell receptor beta chain derives from a study of blood T cells in healthy people across ages. V lost 5 bases and J lost 5; bases outside the gene matches: 5. The CDR3 sequence is 13 residues long. CDR1 and CDR2 from the germline V gene are MNHEY and SVGAGI. On this clonotype: Its antigen is not identified.

Primers used in a second PCR of about 6 to 11 cycles were a sample-barcoded 5' primer and a J-beta primer mix. TCRdb re-derived calls from the 5' RACE reads in MiXCR, one entry per CDR3 protein. Altogether 1.8 million or so distinct CDR3 sequences are present, roughly two fifths being singletons, with the ten largest covering more than 20%. The study's findings and limits: The CMV status of each donor remained undetermined, and this could have confounded shifts in expanded clonotypes.

Each sample used at least 6 million PBMCs. The receptor's source is a human donor in good health. The source material was blood. J is TRBJ2-7 and V is TRBV6-5; 8 positions agree with TRBD1. The CDR3 reads CASSGDRSHEQYF. The DNA of the CDR3 is TGTGCCAGCAGTGGGGACAGGTCACACGAGCAGTACTTC.